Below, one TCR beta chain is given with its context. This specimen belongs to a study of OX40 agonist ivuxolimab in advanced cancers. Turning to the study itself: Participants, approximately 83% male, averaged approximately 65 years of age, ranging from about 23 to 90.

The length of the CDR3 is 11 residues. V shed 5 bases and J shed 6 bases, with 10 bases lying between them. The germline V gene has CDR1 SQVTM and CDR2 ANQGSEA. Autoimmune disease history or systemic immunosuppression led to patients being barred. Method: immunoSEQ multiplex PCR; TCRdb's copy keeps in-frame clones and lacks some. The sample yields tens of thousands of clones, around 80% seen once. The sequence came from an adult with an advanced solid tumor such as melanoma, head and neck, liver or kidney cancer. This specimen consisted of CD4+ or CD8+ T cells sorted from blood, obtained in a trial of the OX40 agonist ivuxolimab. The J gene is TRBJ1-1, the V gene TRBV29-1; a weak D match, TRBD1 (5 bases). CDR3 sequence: CSVTDTSEAFF. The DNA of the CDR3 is TGCAGCGTTACGGACACATCTGAAGCTTTCTTT. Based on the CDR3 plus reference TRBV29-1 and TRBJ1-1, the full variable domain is SAVISQKPSRDICQRGTSLTIQCQVDSQVTMMFWYRQQPGQSLTLIATANQGSEATYESGFVIDKFPISRPNLTFSTLTVSNMSPEDSSIYLCSVTDTSEAFFGQGTRLTVV.